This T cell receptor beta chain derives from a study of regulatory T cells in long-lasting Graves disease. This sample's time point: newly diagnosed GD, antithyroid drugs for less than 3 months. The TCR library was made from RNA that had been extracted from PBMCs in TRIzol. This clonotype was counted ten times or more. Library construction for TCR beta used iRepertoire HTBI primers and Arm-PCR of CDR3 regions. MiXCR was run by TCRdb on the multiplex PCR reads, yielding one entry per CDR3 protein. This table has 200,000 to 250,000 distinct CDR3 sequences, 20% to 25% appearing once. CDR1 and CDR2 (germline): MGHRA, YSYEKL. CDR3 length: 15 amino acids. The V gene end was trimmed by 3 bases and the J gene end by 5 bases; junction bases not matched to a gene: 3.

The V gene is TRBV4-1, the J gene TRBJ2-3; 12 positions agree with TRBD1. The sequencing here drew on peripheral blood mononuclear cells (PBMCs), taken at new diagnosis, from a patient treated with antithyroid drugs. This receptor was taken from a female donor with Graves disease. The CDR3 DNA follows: TGCGCCAGCAGCCAGGGACAGGGGGCTGGAGATACGCAGTATTTT. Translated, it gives CASSQGQGAGDTQYF.